This TCR beta chain stems from a study of metastatic and nonmetastatic thyroid tumors. Looked up from germline, CDR1 is MNHNS and CDR2 is SASEGT. The CDR3 runs to 11 residues. No treatment of any kind had been given to any patient before thyroid surgery. At least ten counts were recorded for this clone. The junction departs from the called germline gene at one end, perhaps through a read error. TCRdb re-analyzed the PCR reads using MiXCR. The data show 35,000 to 40,000 clones, around 27% seen once. This TCR came from a male donor with papillary thyroid cancer or a benign thyroid nodule (not recorded which). Some clones in this sample may be carry-over from other donors' samples. V gene TRBV6-1 combines with J gene TRBJ1-4; D uncertain. The specimen was blood. CDR3: CASRGNGKLFF. The CDR3 DNA sequence: TGTGCCAGCAGGGGGAATGGAAAACTGTTTTTT.